This entry lists 32 T cell receptor beta chains sequenced from one sample in a study of blood T cell repertoires in COVID-19 (dated by TCRdb to about 2020). Library method: the immunoSEQ multiplex PCR assay. TCRdb mirrors the immuneACCESS table, restricted to in-frame sequences. Some clones are absent from its copies; in checked studies, under half trace to an unresolved V gene, and the reason for the others is unknown. The sample has 300,000 or so clones on record, 85% to 90% of them singletons. The top ten hold 1.3% of the sample. The material sequenced was peripheral blood. The source of these receptors is a man in his 70s with acute or convalescent COVID-19.

CDR3: CASSLESQVFHEQYF. For the CDR3, the DNA is TGTGCCAGCAGCTTGGAGAGTCAGGTTTTCCACGAGCAGTACTTC. The chain couples TRBV5-7 to TRBJ2-7; D call uncertain. TRBV5-7 is recorded as an ORF, its role being uncertain. This CDR3 is 15 amino acids long. The V and J ends lost 0 bases and 5 bases respectively, with 15 bases between them.

V is TRBV5-6 and J is TRBJ2-1; 9 nucleotides align to TRBD1. Germline-derived CDR1 and CDR2 are SGHDT and YYEEEE. J lost 6 bases, V lost 5 bases, and 9 bases had no gene match. The length of the CDR3 is 15 residues. CDR3 sequence (DNA): TGTGCCAGCAGATATACCGGGACAGGGTTCAATGAGCAGTTCTTC. Its translation is CASRYTGTGFNEQFF.

CDR3 residues: CASSPEVGQNYEQYF. The CDR3 DNA reads as TGTGCCAGCAGTCCGGAAGTGGGGCAGAACTACGAGCAGTACTTC. The V and J genes are TRBV28 and TRBJ2-7, with a weak D call TRBD1 (5 bases). V was clipped by 5 bases and J by 3 bases, with 17 bases between them. The CDR3 loop spans 15 amino acids. In germline, CDR1 is MDHEN, CDR2 SYDVKM.

The chain uses TRBV29-1 and TRBJ2-1, with D possibly matching TRBD2 (6 bases). This CDR3 has 14 residues. Germline values: CDR1 SQVTM, CDR2 ANQGSEA. V was shortened by 3 bases and J by 0 bases, with 9 bases between the two germline ends. The CDR3, as DNA: TGCAGCGTTGATTTAGCGGCCTCCTACAATGAGCAGTTCTTC. Protein sequence: CSVDLAASYNEQFF.

J is TRBJ2-1 and V is TRBV30; a weak D match, TRBD1 (6 bases). The CDR3 is 13 amino acids. Trimming took 5 bases from V and 6 from J, leaving 14 bases between them. CDR1 and CDR2 (germline): GTSNPN, SVGIG (reference sequence). The chain's CDR3 is CAWAGQFGNEQFF. CDR3 in DNA: TGTGCCTGGGCTGGACAGTTCGGCAATGAGCAGTTCTTC.

This chain connects TRBV12-3 or TRBV12-4 to TRBJ2-5; 8 bases align to TRBD1. Germline trimming cut 6 bases from V and 5 bases from J; bases unmatched to any gene: 2. The CDR3 spans 12 residues. The CDR3 DNA is TGTGCCAGCAGGGACAGGGTTGAGACCCAGTACTTC. Translated: CASRDRVETQYF.

The V call is TRBV27, the J call TRBJ2-1, with D possibly matching TRBD1 (5 bases). This CDR3 spans 16 amino acids. Germline V gives CDR1 MNHEY, CDR2 SMNVEV (reference sequence). V was cut by 5 bases and J by 0 bases, with 14 bases left in between. The CDR3 DNA reads TGTGCCAGCAGTGCGCAGGGTACACACTCCTACAATGAGCAGTTCTTC. The encoded protein is CASSAQGTHSYNEQFF.

The CDR3 protein is CASSPGTGGMNTEAFF. Here the CDR3 DNA reads TGTGCCAGCAGCCCTGGGACAGGGGGCATGAACACTGAAGCTTTCTTT. V usage is TRBV3-1 (or the pseudogene TRBV3-2) and J usage is TRBJ1-1; 12 bases are a match to TRBD1. The CDR3 runs to 16 residues. The V and J ends lost 4 bases and 0 bases, in that order; junction bases with no gene match: 3. Germline V gene lookup returns CDR1 LGHDT and CDR2 YNNKEL (reference sequence).

The chain uses TRBV7-3 and TRBJ2-1, with D perhaps matching TRBD1 (6 bases). Germline lookup yields CDR1 SGHTA and CDR2 FQGTGA. Between the trimmed V and J ends, which lost 4 bases and 6 bases, there was a span of 10 bases. The CDR3 runs 13 residues. The CDR3 loop is CASSSGVGNEQFF. In nucleotides, the CDR3 is TGTGCCAGCAGCTCAGGGGTTGGCAATGAGCAGTTCTTC.

The chain links TRBV3-1 (or the pseudogene TRBV3-2) to TRBJ2-1; TRBD2 matches at 9 bases. Germline lookup yields CDR1 LGHDT and CDR2 YNNKEL (reference sequence). The J segment lost 7 bases and the V segment lost 4 bases, leaving 11 bases of the junction unmatched. This CDR3 has 16 amino acids. CDR3 in DNA: TGTGCCAGCAGCCGTTTAGGCGGGGGGGGTAGGAATGAGCAGTTCTTC. As protein: CASSRLGGGGRNEQFF.

The chain couples TRBV6-6 to TRBJ2-5, with unresolved D. V lost 2 bases, J lost 7 bases, and 11 bases lay in between. The germline V gene encodes CDR1 MNHNY and CDR2 SVGAGI (reference sequence). CDR3 length: 13 amino acids. CDR3 in amino acids: CASSYRGEGTQYF. In DNA, the CDR3 is TGTGCCAGCAGTTACCGTGGAGAAGGGACCCAGTACTTC.

This chain connects TRBV9 to TRBJ2-7; D is uncertain. The germline V gene has CDR1 SGDLS and CDR2 YYNGEE. The CDR3 runs 14 residues. Trimming took off 0 bases at V and 7 bases at J, with 14 bases between the two ends. The chain's CDR3 is CASSVALETGEQYF. CDR3 in DNA: TGTGCCAGCAGCGTAGCTTTGGAAACGGGTGAGCAGTACTTC.

The chain links TRBV5-3 to TRBJ2-1, with D possibly TRBD1 on 5 matching bases. TRBV5-3 is recorded as an ORF, its role being uncertain. The CDR3 runs to 15 residues. V dropped 6 bases and J dropped 4 bases, with 17 bases sitting between them. This chain's CDR3 is CARTYPCKGYNEQFF. The CDR3 nucleotides read TGTGCCAGAACTTACCCATGCAAGGGGTACAATGAGCAGTTCTTC.

This chain connects TRBV7-2 to TRBJ2-5; weak D call: TRBD1 (6 bases). Trimming took 3 bases from V and 5 from J, leaving 13 bases between them. The CDR3 contains 14 residues. Germline V gene data show CDR1 as SGHTA and CDR2 as FQGNSA. The CDR3 nucleotides read TGTGCCAGCAGCTTTTACAGGGATGGGGAGACCCAGTACTTC. This codes for CASSFYRDGETQYF.

The chain recombines TRBV6-6 with TRBJ2-4; D not resolved. The V gene's germline CDR1 is MNHNY and CDR2 SVGAGI (reference sequence). This CDR3 is 16 amino acids long. The V end lost 2 bases, the J end lost 0 bases, and 11 bases lay between the germline ends. The chain's CDR3 is CASSYGQALAKNIQYF. The CDR3 DNA is TGTGCCAGCAGTTACGGGCAGGCACTAGCCAAAAACATTCAGTACTTC.

The chain carries TRBV18 and TRBJ2-1; D might be TRBD2 (6 bases). Germline lookup yields CDR1 KGHSH and CDR2 LQKENI. The CDR3 is made up of 13 amino acids. Trimming shortened V by 3 bases and J by 8 bases, and 11 bases separated the two germline ends. In nucleotides, the CDR3 is TGTGCCAGCTCACCTACTACTAGCTATGAGCAGTTCTTC. Translating gives CASSPTTSYEQFF.

The gene calls are TRBV27 and TRBJ2-7; 7 bases match TRBD1. V lost 8 bases, J lost 12 bases, and 16 bases stayed unmatched. This CDR3 is built from 13 residues. Germline CDR1 is MNHEY and CDR2 is SMNVEV (reference sequence). The CDR3 nucleotides read TGTGCCAGCTGGGGACGGGACAGCATTCTTCGGTACTTC. Translating gives CASWGRDSILRYF.

This clone showed up many times. The gene calls are TRBV6-2 or TRBV6-3 and TRBJ2-5; 9 bases match TRBD2. Germline V CDR1 and CDR2: MNHEY, SVGEGT. The CDR3 length is 15 residues. The trim removed 4 bases at V and 6 bases at J, leaving 9 bases unmatched. DNA of the CDR3: TGTGCCAGCAGTTCTTCAGGGACTAGCCGAAAGACCCAGTACTTC. Amino acids: CASSSSGTSRKTQYF.

The gene calls are TRBV5-4 and TRBJ2-1; possibly TRBD1 for D (6 bases). Deletions cut 1 base from V and 5 bases from J, with 13 bases between. Germline lookup yields CDR1 SGHNT and CDR2 YYREEE (reference sequence). The CDR3 sequence is 15 residues long. The CDR3 is CASSLPTGSDNEQFF. The CDR3 nucleotides read TGTGCCAGCAGCTTGCCAACAGGGAGCGACAATGAGCAGTTCTTC. The whole variable domain, remainder taken from reference TRBV5-4 and TRBJ2-1, is ETGVTQSPTHLIKTRGQQVTLRCSSQSGHNTVSWYQQALGQGPQFIFQYYREEENGRGNFPPRFSGLQFPNYSSELNVNALELDDSALYLCASSLPTGSDNEQFFGPGTRLTVL.

The CDR3 DNA follows: TGTGCCAGCAGCTTAAAATCGAATTCACCCCTCCACTTT. Protein: CASSLKSNSPLHF. This chain links TRBV7-2 with TRBJ1-6; D remains unclear. V dropped 2 bases and J dropped 7 bases, with 6 bases sitting between them. The CDR3 contains 13 residues. CDR1 is SGHTA and CDR2 is FQGNSA in the germline V gene.

The rearrangement links TRBV10-2 to TRBJ2-1, with D possibly matching TRBD1 (6 bases). Germline CDR1 is WSHSY and CDR2 is SAAADI. The V gene lost 2 bases and the J gene lost 1 base, with 9 bases spanning the gap. The CDR3 has 15 amino acids. The CDR3 sequence: CASSEHRVSYNEQFF. CDR3 bases: TGCGCCAGCAGTGAGCACAGGGTATCCTACAATGAGCAGTTCTTC.

CDR3 in DNA: TGCGCCAGCAGCTTGACTAGCGGGGAGGATACGCAGTATTTT. This translates into CASSLTSGEDTQYF. The rearrangement joins TRBV5-1 to TRBJ2-3, with 10 bases fitting TRBD2. Germline V lookup: CDR1 SGHRS, CDR2 YFSETQ. V shed 1 base, J shed 6 bases, and the junction held 2 bases outside the gene matches. This CDR3 region has 14 residues.

The V call is TRBV11-2, the J call TRBJ1-3; D uncertain. This CDR3 is 15 amino acids long. Germline lookup yields CDR1 SGHAT and CDR2 FQNNGV. V lost 1 base and J lost 2, with 9 bases in between. CDR3 sequence: CASSLVRVTGNTIYF. Here the CDR3 DNA reads TGTGCCAGCAGCTTAGTGCGGGTTACTGGAAACACCATATATTTT.

The rearrangement links TRBV19 to TRBJ1-1, with D possibly TRBD1 on 6 matching bases. The CDR3 is 15 residues long. Germline V gene sequence: CDR1 LNHDA, CDR2 SQIVND (reference sequence). V shed 5 bases and J shed 5 bases, with 18 bases lying between them. The CDR3 DNA is TGTGCCAGTAGTCCTAGTGGGGGGGCAGGAACTGAAGCTTTCTTT. Its translation: CASSPSGGAGTEAFF.

This clone was found a few times. The chain couples TRBV19 to TRBJ1-2; no firm D call. The germline V gene encodes CDR1 LNHDA and CDR2 SQIVND (reference sequence). Trimming took 4 bases from V and 6 from J, leaving 15 bases between them. The CDR3 contains 14 residues. The CDR3 coding sequence is TGTGCCAGTAGTACACGGACCATGGGAGATGGCTACACCTTC. It yields the protein CASSTRTMGDGYTF.

The sample holds a few counts of this clone. This chain links TRBV4-2 with TRBJ1-2; tentatively, D is TRBD1 (6 bases). Germline CDR1 is LGHNA and CDR2 is YNFKEQ. The CDR3 runs to 15 residues. The germline V and J ends were trimmed by 6 bases and 5 bases, with 19 bases remaining between them. CDR3 sequence: CASSPGGGGLYGYTF. As DNA, the CDR3 is TGTGCCAGCAGTCCGGGAGGAGGGGGGCTTTATGGCTACACCTTC.

The chain uses TRBV6-2 or TRBV6-3 and TRBJ2-7; TRBD2 agrees at 8 bases. Germline V CDR1 and CDR2: MNHEY, SVGEGT. Trimming took 0 bases from V and 2 from J; bases not matched to a gene: 6. The CDR3 is 16 amino acids. DNA of the CDR3: TGTGCCAGCAGTTACTCGAGCGGGAGAGCCCCCTACGAGCAGTACTTC. This encodes CASSYSSGRAPYEQYF.

The chain combines TRBV7-2 with TRBJ1-2; 8 bases line up with TRBD1. The CDR3 spans 13 residues. Germline loops: CDR1 SGHTA, CDR2 FQGNSA. V shed 7 bases and J 5 bases; nucleotides not matched to a gene: 6. The CDR3 loop reads CASTSGGGYGYTF. The CDR3 DNA reads TGTGCCAGCACCTCAGGGGGCGGGTATGGCTACACCTTC.

The chain employs TRBV5-5 and TRBJ1-1, with D hard to call. Germline loops: CDR1 SGHKS, CDR2 YYEKEE (reference sequence). The ends were cut back, 1 base at V and 1 base at J, with 8 bases in the middle. The length of the CDR3 is 14 residues. Written as DNA, the CDR3 is TGTGCCAGCAGCTTGAGCGGCGGGAACACTGAAGCTTTCTTT. Protein sequence: CASSLSGGNTEAFF.

The V and J genes are TRBV5-1 and TRBJ2-2; weak D call: TRBD1 (6 bases). V shed 1 base and J shed 6 bases, with 10 bases lying between them. The CDR3 loop spans 14 amino acids. Germline-derived CDR1 and CDR2 are SGHRS and YFSETQ. In DNA, the CDR3 is TGCGCCAGCAGCTTGAACGGACAGCCCGGGGAGCTGTTTTTT. Translating gives CASSLNGQPGELFF. Together with reference TRBV5-1 and TRBJ2-2, the CDR3 gives the full variable domain: KAGVTQTPRYLIKTRGQQVTLSCSPISGHRSVSWYQQTPGQGLQFLFEYFSETQRNKGNFPGRFSGRQFSNSRSEMNVSTLELGDSALYLCASSLNGQPGELFFGEGSRLTVL.

The V call is TRBV30, the J call TRBJ1-6, with D possibly being TRBD1 (5 bases). Looked up from germline, CDR1 is GTSNPN and CDR2 is SVGIG (reference sequence). The CDR3 consists of 14 residues. Trimming removed 0 bases from V and 7 bases from J, with 10 bases in between. CDR3: CAWSVGRGNSPLHF. The CDR3 bases are TGTGCCTGGAGTGTAGGTAGGGGAAATTCACCCCTCCACTTT.

The V and J genes are TRBV7-9 and TRBJ1-1, with 10 bases that match TRBD1. V shed 0 bases, J shed 1 base, and the junction held 2 bases outside the gene matches. The length of the CDR3 is 16 residues. Germline assignment: CDR1 SEHNR and CDR2 FQNEAQ (reference sequence). The CDR3 region is CASSLATGGSNTEAFF. DNA for the CDR3: TGTGCCAGCAGCTTAGCGACAGGGGGCTCGAACACTGAAGCTTTCTTT.